This TCR beta chain comes out of a study of CD8+ T cells in alopecia areata. At the level of the study: Tofacitinib exposure lasted 6 to 18 months, followed by 6 months off drug.

Sequencing used cDNA as its template, made by extracting RNA and reverse transcribing it. The table came from immunoSEQ multiplex PCR; TCRdb's copy has only in-frame clones and leaves some out. The sample gives 98,000 or so clones, approximately 66% of which show up once; roughly 16% is in the top ten. V was pared by 5 bases and J by 2 bases, with 9 bases of the junction left unmatched. The germline CDR1 and CDR2 sequences are SQVTM and ANQGSEA. The CDR3 covers 15 residues. This clone was seen a few times. The target antigen is unknown. Study results and limitations: Normal-skin resident alphabeta T cells also appear among scalp sample sequences.

The treatment: oral pan-JAK inhibitor, 5-10 mg twice daily. This clonotype was sampled from a human donor with alopecia areata. Sequencing was performed on CD8+ T cells sorted from blood, taken at week 4, from a patient treated with tofacitinib. The chain joins TRBV29-1 to TRBJ2-7; 10 bases align to TRBD1. The CDR3 region is CSVSGTGVGAYEQYF. The CDR3 DNA follows: TGCAGCGTTTCCGGGACAGGGGTTGGGGCCTACGAGCAGTACTTC.